Below, 4 T cell receptor beta chains from the same sample are listed, as sequenced in a study of technical replicates of blood from several donors. Sequencing was performed with immunoSEQ multiplex PCR; in TCRdb, only in-frame clones are kept and a portion is missing. The sample holds about 94,000 clones; approximately 94% are singletons and the top ten take 0.22%. The material sequenced was T cells isolated from PBMCs. Source of these receptors: a human donor in good health.

Only one count was recorded for this clone. In DNA form, the CDR3 reads TGTGCCAGCACCATAGCGGGAGGGCCCACTGTGAGCACAGATACGCAGTATTTT. Translating gives CASTIAGGPTVSTDTQYF. The chain couples TRBV28 to TRBJ2-3; 11 bases fit TRBD2. The J segment lost 0 bases and the V segment lost 7 bases, leaving 12 bases of the junction unmatched. This CDR3 has 18 amino acids. Germline V gene lookup returns CDR1 MDHEN and CDR2 SYDVKM.

The chain links TRBV11-3 to TRBJ2-7; D gene unclear. V was trimmed by 7 bases and J by 4 bases, leaving 17 bases between them. The V gene's germline CDR1 is SGHNT and CDR2 YENEEA. CDR3 length: 14 amino acids. The chain's CDR3 is CASTLDTEGYEQYF. CDR3 sequence (DNA): TGTGCCAGCACCCTTGACACTGAAGGATACGAGCAGTACTTC.

The V gene is TRBV28, the J gene TRBJ2-6; 7 bases match TRBD2. Looked up from germline, CDR1 is MDHEN and CDR2 is SYDVKM. The CDR3 has 15 residues. J was trimmed by 4 bases and V by 3 bases; bases with no gene match: 3. CDR3: CASSLGGLGANVLTF. The CDR3 DNA sequence: TGTGCCAGCAGTTTGGGAGGGCTCGGGGCCAACGTCCTGACTTTC.

The V and J genes are TRBV6-5 and TRBJ2-7; D not certain. The CDR3 runs 14 residues. With 0 bases removed from V and 0 bases from J, the gap between germline ends came to 6 bases. Germline values: CDR1 MNHEY, CDR2 SVGAGI. The CDR3 DNA sequence: TGTGCCAGCAGTTACTCTCAGGACTCCTACGAGCAGTACTTC. This translates into CASSYSQDSYEQYF.